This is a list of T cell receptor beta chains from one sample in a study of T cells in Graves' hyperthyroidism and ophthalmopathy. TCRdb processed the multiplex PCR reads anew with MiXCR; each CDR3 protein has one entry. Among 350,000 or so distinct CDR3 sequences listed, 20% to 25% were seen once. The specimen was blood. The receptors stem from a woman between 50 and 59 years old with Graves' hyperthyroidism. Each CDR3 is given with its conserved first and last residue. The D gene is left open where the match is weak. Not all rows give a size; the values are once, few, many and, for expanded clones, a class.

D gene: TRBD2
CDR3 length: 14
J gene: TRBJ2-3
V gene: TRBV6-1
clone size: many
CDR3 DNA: TGTGCCAGTTGTCGGGCGGGAGAGGCAGATACGCAGTATTTT
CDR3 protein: CASCRAGEADTQYF

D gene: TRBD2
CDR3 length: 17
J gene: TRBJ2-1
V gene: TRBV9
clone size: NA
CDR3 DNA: TGTGCCAGCAGCTCCCGGACGGGGACTAGCTCCTACAATGAGCAGTTCTTC
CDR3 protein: CASSSRTGTSSYNEQFF

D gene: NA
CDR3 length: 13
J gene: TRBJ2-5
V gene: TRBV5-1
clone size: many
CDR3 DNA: TGCGCCAGCAGCATCGGGGACCAAGAGACCCAGTACTTC
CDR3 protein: CASSIGDQETQYF

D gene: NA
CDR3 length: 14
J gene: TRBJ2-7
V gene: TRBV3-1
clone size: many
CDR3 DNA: TGTGCCAGCAGCAGCCGGGACTCCACCTACGAGCAGTACTTC
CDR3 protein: CASSSRDSTYEQYF

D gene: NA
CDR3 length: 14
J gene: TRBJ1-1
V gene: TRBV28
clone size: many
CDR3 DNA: TGTGCCAGCAGTTTAGCCCCCATGAACACTGAAGCTTTCTTT
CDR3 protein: CASSLAPMNTEAFF

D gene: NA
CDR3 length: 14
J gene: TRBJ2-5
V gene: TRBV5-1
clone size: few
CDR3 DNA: TGCGCCAGCAGCTTTGGCAGGGGAGGGGAGACCCAGTACTTC
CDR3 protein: CASSFGRGGETQYF

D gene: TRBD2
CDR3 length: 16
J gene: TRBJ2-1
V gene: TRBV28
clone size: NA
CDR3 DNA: TGTGCCAGCAGAACAAGGACTAGCGGGAGTGGCAATGAGCAGTTCTTC
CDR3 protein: CASRTRTSGSGNEQFF

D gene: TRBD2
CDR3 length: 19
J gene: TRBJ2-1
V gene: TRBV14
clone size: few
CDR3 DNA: TGTGCCAGCAGCCATAGGAGGACTAGCGGGTTTAGCTCCTACAATGAGCAGTTCTTC
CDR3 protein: CASSHRRTSGFSSYNEQFF

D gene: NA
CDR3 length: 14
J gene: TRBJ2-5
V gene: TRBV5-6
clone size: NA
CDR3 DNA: TGTGCCAGCAGCTTGGGACTAGGGGGGGAGACCCAGTACTTC
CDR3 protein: CASSLGLGGETQYF

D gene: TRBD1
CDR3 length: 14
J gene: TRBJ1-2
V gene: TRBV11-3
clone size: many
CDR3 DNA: TGTGCCAGCAGCTCCGGGACAGGGCTCCATGGCTACACCTTC
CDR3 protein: CASSSGTGLHGYTF

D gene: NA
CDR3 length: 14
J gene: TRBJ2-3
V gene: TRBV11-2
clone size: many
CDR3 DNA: TGTGCCAGCAGCCTCAATACAGGGTTCGATACGCAGTATTTT
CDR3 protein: CASSLNTGFDTQYF

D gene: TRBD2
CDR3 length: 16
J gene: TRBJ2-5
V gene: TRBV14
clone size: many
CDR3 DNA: TGTGCCAGCGGACTAGCGGCGTTAGGAGGGCAAGAGACCCAGTACTTC
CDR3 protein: CASGLAALGGQETQYF

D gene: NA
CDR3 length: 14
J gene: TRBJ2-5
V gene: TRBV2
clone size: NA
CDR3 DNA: TGTGCCAGCAGCGGACAGGGAGGGAAAGAGACCCAGTACTTC
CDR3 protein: CASSGQGGKETQYF

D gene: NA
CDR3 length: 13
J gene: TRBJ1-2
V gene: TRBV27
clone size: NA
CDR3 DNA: TGTGCCAGCAGTTTGAGCAGGGAATATGGCTACACCTTC
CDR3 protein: CASSLSREYGYTF

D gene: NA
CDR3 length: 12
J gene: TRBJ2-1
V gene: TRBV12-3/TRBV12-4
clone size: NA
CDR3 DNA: TGTGCCAGCAGTAACCTCCTAGCGGAGCAGTTCTTC
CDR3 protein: CASSNLLAEQFF

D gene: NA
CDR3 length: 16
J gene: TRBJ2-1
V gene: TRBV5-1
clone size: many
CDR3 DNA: NA
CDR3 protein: CASSFLWEGSYNEQFF

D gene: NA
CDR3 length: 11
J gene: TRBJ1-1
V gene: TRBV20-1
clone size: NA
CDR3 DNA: TGCAGTGCTAGGGCAGGTCCAAGGGCTTTCTTT
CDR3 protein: CSARAGPRAFF

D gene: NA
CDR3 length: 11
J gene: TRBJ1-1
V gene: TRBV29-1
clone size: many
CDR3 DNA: TGCAGCGTTAAGGGGAACACTGAAGCTTTCTTT
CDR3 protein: CSVKGNTEAFF

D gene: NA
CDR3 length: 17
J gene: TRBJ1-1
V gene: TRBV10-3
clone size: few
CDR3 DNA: TGTGCCATCAGTGGGGGGGTTGGGGGAGGGGGGAACACTGAAGCTTTCTTT
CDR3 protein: CAISGGVGGGGNTEAFF

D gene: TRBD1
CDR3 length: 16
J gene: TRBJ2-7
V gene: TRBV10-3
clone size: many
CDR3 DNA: TGTGCCATCAGTGAGTCAGCCCCACAGGGGCGTCGGGGGCAGTACTTC
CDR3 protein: CAISESAPQGRRGQYF

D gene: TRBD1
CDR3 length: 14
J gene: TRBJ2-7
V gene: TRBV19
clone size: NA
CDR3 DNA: TGTACCAGTAGTGAGGGACAGTCCTACTACGAGCAGTACTTC
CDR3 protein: CTSSEGQSYYEQYF

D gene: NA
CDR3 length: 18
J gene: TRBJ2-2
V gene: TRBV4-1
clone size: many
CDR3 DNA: TGCGCCAGCAGCCCACCCTGGGGTTCGATCCGGGGTCCCGGGGAGCTGTTTTTT
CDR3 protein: CASSPPWGSIRGPGELFF

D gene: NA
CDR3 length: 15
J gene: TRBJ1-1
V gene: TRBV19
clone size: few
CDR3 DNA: TGTGCCAGTAGTATGGGGCCAGGGATAAACACTGAAGCTTTCTTT
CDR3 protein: CASSMGPGINTEAFF

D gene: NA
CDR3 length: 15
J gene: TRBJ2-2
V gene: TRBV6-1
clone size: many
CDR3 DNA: TGTGCCAGCAGCCTACAGGGATTCAACACCGGGGAGCTGTTTTTT
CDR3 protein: CASSLQGFNTGELFF

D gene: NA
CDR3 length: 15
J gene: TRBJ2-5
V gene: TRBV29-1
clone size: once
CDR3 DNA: TGCAGCGTCCCAAGCCCCACTAGGGGAGGAGAGACCCAGTACTTC
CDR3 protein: CSVPSPTRGGETQYF

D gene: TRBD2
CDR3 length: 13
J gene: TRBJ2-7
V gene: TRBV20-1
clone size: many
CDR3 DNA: TGCAGTGCACGACCGCGGGGGGTTCACGAGCAGTACTTC
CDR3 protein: CSARPRGVHEQYF

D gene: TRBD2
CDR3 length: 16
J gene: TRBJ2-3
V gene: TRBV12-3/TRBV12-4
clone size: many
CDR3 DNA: TGTGCCAGCAGTTTTTCCCTAGCGGGGGGTCTGGATACGCAGTATTTT
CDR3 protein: CASSFSLAGGLDTQYF

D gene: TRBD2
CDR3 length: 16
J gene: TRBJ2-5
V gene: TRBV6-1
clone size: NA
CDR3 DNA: TGTGCCAGTAGGCTAGCGGGGGGGGCGGCTAAAGAGACCCAGTACTTC
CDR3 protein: CASRLAGGAAKETQYF

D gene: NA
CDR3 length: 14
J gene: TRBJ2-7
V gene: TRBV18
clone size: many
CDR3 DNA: TGTGCCAGCTCAAGCTCGGGTTTACCCTACGAGCAGTACTTC
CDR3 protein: CASSSSGLPYEQYF

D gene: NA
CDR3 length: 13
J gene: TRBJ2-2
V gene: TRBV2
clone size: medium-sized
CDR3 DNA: TGTGCCAGCAGGCCGGGGGACACCGGGGAGCTGTTTTTT
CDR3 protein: CASRPGDTGELFF

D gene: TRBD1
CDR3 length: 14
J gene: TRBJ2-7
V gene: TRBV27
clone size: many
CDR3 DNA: TGTGCCAGCAGTCAACAGGGGAAGGACTACGAGCAGTACTTC
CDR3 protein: CASSQQGKDYEQYF

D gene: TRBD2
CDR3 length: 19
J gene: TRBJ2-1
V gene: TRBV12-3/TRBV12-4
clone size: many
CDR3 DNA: TGTGCCAGCAAATCTCAGAGACTAGCGGGGCTTAGCTCCTACAATGAGCAGTTCTTC
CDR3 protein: CASKSQRLAGLSSYNEQFF

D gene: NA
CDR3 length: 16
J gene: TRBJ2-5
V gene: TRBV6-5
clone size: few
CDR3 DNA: TGTGCCAGCAGTTACTCGACGGGACAAATTGGAGAGACCCAGTACTTC
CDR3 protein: CASSYSTGQIGETQYF

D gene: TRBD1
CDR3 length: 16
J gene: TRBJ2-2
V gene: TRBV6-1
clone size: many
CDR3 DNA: TGTGCCAGCAGTGTAACCGGGACAGGGGTCACCGGGGAGCTGTTTTTT
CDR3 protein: CASSVTGTGVTGELFF

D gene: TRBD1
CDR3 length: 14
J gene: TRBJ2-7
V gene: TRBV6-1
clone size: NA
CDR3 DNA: TGTGCCAGCAGGACCACGGGACAGACCTACGAGCAGTACTTC
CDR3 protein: CASRTTGQTYEQYF

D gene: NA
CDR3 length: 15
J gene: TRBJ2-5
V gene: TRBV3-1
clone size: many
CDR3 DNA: TGTGCCAGCAGCCAAGGAGCAGGGTCGGCGGAGACCCAGTACTTC
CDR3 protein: CASSQGAGSAETQYF

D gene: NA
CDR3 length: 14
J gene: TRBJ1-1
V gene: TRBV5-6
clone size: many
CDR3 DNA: TGTGCCAGCAGCTTCGGACAGTCGAACACTGAAGCTTTCTTT
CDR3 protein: CASSFGQSNTEAFF

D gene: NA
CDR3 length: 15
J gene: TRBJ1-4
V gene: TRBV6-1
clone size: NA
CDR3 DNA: TGTGCCAGCAGCGGAAGTACGGGGGCTGGTGAAAAACTGTTTTTT
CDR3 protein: CASSGSTGAGEKLFF

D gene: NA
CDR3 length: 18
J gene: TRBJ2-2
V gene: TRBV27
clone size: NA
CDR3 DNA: TGTGCCAGCAGAGGAAGCGGCAAAGGAACCACGAACACCGGGGAGCTGTTTTTT
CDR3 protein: CASRGSGKGTTNTGELFF

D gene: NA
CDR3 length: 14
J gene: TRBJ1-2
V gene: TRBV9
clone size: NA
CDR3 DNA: TGTGCCAGCAGCGTAGGGGCAGGGCTAGGTGGCTACACCTTC
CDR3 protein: CASSVGAGLGGYTF

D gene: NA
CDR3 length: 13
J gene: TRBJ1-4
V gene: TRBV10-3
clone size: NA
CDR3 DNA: TGTGCCACAGGGAATGGAGGCAATGAAAAACTGTTTTTT
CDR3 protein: CATGNGGNEKLFF

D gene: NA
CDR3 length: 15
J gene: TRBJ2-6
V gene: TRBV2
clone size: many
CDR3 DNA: TGTGCCAGCGTAAGGAAAATCTCTGGGGCCAACGTCCTGACTTTC
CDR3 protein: CASVRKISGANVLTF

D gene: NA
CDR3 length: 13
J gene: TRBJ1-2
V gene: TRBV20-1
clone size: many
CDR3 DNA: TGCAGTGCTAGAACGGTCTTTAACTATGGCTACACCTTC
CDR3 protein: CSARTVFNYGYTF

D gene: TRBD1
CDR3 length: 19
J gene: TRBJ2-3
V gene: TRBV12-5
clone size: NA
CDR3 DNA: TGTGCTAGTCCCGGGACAGGGGGCGTCGGGAGGCCTAGCACAGATACGCAGTATTTT
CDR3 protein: CASPGTGGVGRPSTDTQYF

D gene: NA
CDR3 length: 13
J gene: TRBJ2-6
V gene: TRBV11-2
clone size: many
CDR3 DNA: TGTGCCAGCAGCTGGGCTGGGGCCAACGTCCTGACTTTC
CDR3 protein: CASSWAGANVLTF

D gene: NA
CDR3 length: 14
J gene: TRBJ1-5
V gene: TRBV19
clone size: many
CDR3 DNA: TGTGCCAGCAGCTATCGGGGTAGCAATCAGCCCCAGCATTTT
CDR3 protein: CASSYRGSNQPQHF

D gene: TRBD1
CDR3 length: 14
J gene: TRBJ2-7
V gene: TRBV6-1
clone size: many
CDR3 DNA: TGTGCCAGCAGTGCGCGACAGGGCAACTACGAGCAGTACTTC
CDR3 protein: CASSARQGNYEQYF

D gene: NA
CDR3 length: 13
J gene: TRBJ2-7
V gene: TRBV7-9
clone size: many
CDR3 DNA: TGCGCCAGCAGCCTAGACAGTTCCTACGAGCAGTACTTC
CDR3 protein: CASSLDSSYEQYF

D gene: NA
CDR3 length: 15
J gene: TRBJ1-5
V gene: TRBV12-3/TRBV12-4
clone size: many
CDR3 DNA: TGTGCCAGCACTTGGGGTAGGAATAGCAATCAGCCCCAGCATTTT
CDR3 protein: CASTWGRNSNQPQHF

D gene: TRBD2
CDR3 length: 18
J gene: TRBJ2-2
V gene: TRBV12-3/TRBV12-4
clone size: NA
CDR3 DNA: TGTGCCAGCAGTTTATATCCTAGCGGGAGTTCAAACACCGGGGAGCTGTTTTTT
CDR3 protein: CASSLYPSGSSNTGELFF

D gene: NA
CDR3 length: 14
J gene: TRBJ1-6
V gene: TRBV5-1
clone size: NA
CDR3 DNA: TGCGCCAGCAGCTCTTCTTACAGGGATTCACCCCTCCACTTT
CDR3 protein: CASSSSYRDSPLHF

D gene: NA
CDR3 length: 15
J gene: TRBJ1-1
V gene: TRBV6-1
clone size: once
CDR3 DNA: TGTGCCAGCAGTGGATACAGGGAAATGAACACTGAAGCTTTCTTT
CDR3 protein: CASSGYREMNTEAFF

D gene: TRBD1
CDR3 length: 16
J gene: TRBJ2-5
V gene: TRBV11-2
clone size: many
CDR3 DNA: TGTGCCAGCAGCTTAGTTGGGGACAGGGGGCAAGAGACCCAGTACTTC
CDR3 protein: CASSLVGDRGQETQYF